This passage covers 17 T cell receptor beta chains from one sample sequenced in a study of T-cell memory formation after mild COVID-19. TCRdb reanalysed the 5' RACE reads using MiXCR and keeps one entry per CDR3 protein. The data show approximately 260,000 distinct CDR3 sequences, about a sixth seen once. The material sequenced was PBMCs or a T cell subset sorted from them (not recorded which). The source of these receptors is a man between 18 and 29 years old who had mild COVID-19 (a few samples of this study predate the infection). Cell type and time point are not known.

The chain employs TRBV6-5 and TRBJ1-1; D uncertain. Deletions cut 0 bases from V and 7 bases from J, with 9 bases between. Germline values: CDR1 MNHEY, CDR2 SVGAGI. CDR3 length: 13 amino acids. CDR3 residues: CASSYSSAYEAFF. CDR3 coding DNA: TGTGCCAGCAGTTACTCTTCGGCCTATGAAGCTTTCTTT.

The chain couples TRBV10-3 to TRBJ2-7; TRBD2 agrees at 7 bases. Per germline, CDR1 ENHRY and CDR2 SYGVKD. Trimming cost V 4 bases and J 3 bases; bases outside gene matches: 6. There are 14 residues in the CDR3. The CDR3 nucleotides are TGTGCCATCAGTGTTGGGGGGGAGTACTACGAGCAGTACTTC. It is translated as CAISVGGEYYEQYF.

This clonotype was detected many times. The CDR3 DNA is TGTGCCAGCAGCCCAAGGCCCACCGGGGAGCTGTTTTTT. Translating it yields CASSPRPTGELFF. This chain uses TRBV3-1 with TRBJ2-2; unclear D gene. Trimming cost V 4 bases and J 4 bases, with 7 bases left between them. The germline CDR1 and CDR2 sequences are LGHDT and YNNKEL (reference sequence). This CDR3 has 13 residues.

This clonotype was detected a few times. The CDR3 region is CSARVGPNEQYF. The CDR3 DNA follows: TGCAGTGCTAGAGTGGGGCCCAACGAGCAGTACTTC. The chain recombines TRBV20-1 with TRBJ2-7; weak D call: TRBD1 (5 bases). V was pared by 1 base and J by 5 bases, with 9 bases between. Germline values: CDR1 DFQATT, CDR2 SNEGSKA (reference sequence). The CDR3 sequence is 12 residues long.

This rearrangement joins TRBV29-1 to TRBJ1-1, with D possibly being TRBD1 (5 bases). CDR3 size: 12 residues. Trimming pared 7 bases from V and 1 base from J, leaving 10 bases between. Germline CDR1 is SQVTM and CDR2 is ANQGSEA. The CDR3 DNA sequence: TGCAGCGCCAGGGCGGCGAACACTGAAGCTTTCTTT. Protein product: CSARAANTEAFF.

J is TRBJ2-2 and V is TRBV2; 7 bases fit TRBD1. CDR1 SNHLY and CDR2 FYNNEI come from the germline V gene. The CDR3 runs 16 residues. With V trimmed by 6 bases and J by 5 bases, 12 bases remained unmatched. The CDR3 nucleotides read TGTGCCAGCAGCCGAACAGAAAACAGGGGTACCGGGGAGCTGTTTTTT. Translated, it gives CASSRTENRGTGELFF.

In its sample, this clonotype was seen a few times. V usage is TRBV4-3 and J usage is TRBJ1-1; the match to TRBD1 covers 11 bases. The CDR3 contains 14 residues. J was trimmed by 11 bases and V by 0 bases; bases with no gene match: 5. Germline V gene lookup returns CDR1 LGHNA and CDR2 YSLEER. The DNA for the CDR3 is TGCGCCAGCAGCCAAGAGGACAGGGGGCATAAGGCTTTCTTT. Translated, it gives CASSQEDRGHKAFF.

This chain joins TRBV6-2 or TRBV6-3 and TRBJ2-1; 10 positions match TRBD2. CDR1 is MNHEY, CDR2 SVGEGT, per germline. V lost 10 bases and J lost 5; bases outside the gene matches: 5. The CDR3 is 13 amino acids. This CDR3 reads CATLAGANNEQFF. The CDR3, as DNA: TGTGCCACCCTAGCGGGGGCGAACAATGAGCAGTTCTTC.

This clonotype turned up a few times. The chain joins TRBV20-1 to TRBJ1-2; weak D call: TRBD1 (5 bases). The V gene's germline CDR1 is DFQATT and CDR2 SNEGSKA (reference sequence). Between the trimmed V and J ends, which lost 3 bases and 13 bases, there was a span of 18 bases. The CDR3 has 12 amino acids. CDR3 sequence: CSASSTGQRPTF. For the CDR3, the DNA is TGCAGTGCTAGCTCCACAGGCCAACGACCCACCTTC.

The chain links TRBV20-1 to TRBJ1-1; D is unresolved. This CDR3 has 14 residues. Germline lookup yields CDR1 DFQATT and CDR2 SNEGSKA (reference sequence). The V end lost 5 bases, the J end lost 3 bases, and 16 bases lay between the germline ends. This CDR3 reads CSAGPGDGYTEAFF. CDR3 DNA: TGCAGTGCTGGCCCGGGAGACGGGTACACTGAAGCTTTCTTT.

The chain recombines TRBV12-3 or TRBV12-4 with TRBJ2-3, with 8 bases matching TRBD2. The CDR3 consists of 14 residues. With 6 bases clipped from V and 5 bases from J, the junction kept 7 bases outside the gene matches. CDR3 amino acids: CASRTGGLIDTQYF. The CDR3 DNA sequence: TGTGCCAGCAGAACGGGGGGGCTTATAGATACGCAGTATTTT.

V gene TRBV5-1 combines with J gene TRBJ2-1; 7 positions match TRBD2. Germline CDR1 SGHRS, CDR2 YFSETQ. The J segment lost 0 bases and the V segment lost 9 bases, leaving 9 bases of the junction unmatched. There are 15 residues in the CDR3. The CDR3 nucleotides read TGCGCCACCAACCCGGGGGGTATCTCCTACAATGAGCAGTTCTTC. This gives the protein CATNPGGISYNEQFF.

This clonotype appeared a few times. The CDR3 region is CASSQVPTSTDTQYF. The CDR3 DNA is TGTGCCAGCAGCCAAGTACCTACTAGCACAGATACGCAGTATTTT. This rearrangement joins TRBV3-1 to TRBJ2-3; D is uncertain. CDR1 is LGHDT, CDR2 YNNKEL, per germline (reference sequence). Trimming shortened V by 1 base and J by 0 bases, and 8 bases separated the two germline ends. The CDR3 consists of 15 residues.

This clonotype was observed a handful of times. In DNA, the CDR3 is TGTGCCAGCAGTTCGCAGGGAAGCACTGAAGCTTTCTTT. Its protein product is CASSSQGSTEAFF. V is TRBV12-3 or TRBV12-4 and J is TRBJ1-1; D is perhaps TRBD1 (5 bases). The CDR3 covers 13 residues. V lost 4 bases and J 4 bases, leaving 10 bases between the germline ends.

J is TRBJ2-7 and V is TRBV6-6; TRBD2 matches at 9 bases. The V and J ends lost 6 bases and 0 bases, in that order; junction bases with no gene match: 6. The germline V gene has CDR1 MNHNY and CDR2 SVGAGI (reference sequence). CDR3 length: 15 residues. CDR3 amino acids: CASRGSGGSSYEQYV. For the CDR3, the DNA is TGTGCCAGCAGGGGTAGCGGGGGCAGCTCCTACGAGCAGTACGTC.

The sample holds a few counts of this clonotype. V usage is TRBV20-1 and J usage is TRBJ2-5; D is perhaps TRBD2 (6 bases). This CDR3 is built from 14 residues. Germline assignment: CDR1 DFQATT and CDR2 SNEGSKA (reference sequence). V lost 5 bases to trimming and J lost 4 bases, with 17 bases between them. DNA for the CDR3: TGCAGTGCTCCTGTCAAGGGACTCCGAGAGACCCAGTACTTC. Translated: CSAPVKGLRETQYF.

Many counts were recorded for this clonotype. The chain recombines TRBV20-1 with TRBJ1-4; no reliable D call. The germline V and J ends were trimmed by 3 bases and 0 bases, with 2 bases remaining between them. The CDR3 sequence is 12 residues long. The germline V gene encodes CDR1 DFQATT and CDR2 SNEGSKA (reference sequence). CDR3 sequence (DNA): TGCAGTGCTAGTGCAACTAATGAAAAACTGTTTTTT. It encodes CSASATNEKLFF.